The T cell receptor (beta chain) described here comes from a study of CD8 T cells in Susac syndrome. The authors reverse transcribed 0.5 to 1 ug RNA with random hexamers. Amplification of TCR beta CDR3 used immunoSEQ multiplex PCR across 54 Vbeta and 13 Jbeta. TCRdb re-called the immunoSEQ multiplex PCR reads through MiXCR, storing one row per CDR3 protein. In the table there are some 120,000 distinct CDR3 sequences, roughly 89% of which are singletons. Trimming removed 6 bases from V and 4 bases from J, with 19 bases in between. The length of the CDR3 is 15 residues. Sequencing of TCR beta was carried out in blood CD8+ and CD4+ T cells. The multiple sclerosis controls, all treatment-naive patients, had relapsing-remitting disease that was stable or active.

V is TRBV12-3 or TRBV12-4 and J is TRBJ2-7, with D tentatively TRBD2 (6 bases). Specimen: CD8+ T cells from PBMCs. This clonotype was sampled from a human donor with multiple sclerosis. CDR3 sequence (DNA): TGTGCCAGCAGCCCTTTTTGGGGAGGAACTTACGAGCAGTACTTC. Its translation: CASSPFWGGTYEQYF.